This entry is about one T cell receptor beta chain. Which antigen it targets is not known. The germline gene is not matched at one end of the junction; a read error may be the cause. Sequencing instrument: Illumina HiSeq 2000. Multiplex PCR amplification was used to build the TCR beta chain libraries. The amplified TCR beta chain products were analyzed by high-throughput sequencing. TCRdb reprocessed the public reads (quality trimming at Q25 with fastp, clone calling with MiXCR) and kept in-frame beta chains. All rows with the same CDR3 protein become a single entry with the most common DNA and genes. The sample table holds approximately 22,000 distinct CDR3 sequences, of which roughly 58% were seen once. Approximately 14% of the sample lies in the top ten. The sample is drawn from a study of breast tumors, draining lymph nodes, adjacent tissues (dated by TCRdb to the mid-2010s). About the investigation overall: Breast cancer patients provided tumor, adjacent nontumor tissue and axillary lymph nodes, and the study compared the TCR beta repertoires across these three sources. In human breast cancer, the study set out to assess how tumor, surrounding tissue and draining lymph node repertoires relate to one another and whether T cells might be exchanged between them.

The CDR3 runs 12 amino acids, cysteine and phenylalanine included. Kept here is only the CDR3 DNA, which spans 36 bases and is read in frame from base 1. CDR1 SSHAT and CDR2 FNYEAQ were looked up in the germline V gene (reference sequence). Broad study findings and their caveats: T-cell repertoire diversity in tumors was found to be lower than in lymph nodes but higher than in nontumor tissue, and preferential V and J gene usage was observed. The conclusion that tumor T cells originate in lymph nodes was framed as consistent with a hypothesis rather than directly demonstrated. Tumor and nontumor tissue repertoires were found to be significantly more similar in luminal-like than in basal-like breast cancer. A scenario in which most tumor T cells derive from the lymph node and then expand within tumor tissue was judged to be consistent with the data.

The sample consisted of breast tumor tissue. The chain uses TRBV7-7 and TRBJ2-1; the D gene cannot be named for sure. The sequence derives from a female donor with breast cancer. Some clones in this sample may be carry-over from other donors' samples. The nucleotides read TGTGCTAGCAGTAACACCGGCAATGAGCAGTTCTTC. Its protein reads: CASSNTGNEQFF. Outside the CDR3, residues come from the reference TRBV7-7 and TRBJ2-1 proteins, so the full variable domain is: GAGVSQSPRYKVTKRGQDVTLRCDPISSHATLYWYQQALGQGPEFLTYFNYEAQPDKSGLPSDRFSAERPEGSISTLTIQRTEQRDSAMYRCASSNTGNEQFFGPGTRLTVL.